These 25 T cell receptor beta chains were all obtained from the same sample, sequenced in a study of T cell responses to AZD1222 COVID-19 vaccine. The data were produced by immunoSEQ multiplex PCR, yet TCRdb's version contains in-frame clones alone and is incomplete. The table lists approximately 110,000 clones, roughly nine tenths of them singletons. The material was peripheral blood, obtained on day 0 of AZD1222 vaccination. These receptors were obtained from an adult in good health.

The CDR3 DNA is TGTGCCAGCAGCTTAACGGACGGAAACACCGGGGAGCTGTTTTTT. This codes for CASSLTDGNTGELFF. The rearrangement joins TRBV11-2 to TRBJ2-2, with D unresolved. Per the germline V gene, CDR1 is SGHAT and CDR2 is FQNNGV. CDR3 length equals 15 residues. The V and J ends lost 2 bases and 2 bases respectively, with 9 bases between them.

The chain has TRBV6-4 and TRBJ2-3; 14 bases line up with TRBD2. This CDR3 spans 15 amino acids. Germline lookup yields CDR1 MRHNA and CDR2 SNTAGT. The junction had 0 bases not matched to a gene; V was cut back by 3 bases and J by 4 bases. The CDR3 coding sequence is TGTGCCAGCAGTGAGACTAGCGGGGGGGCAGATACGCAGTATTTT. Translation: CASSETSGGADTQYF.

The rearrangement uses TRBV7-2 and TRBJ2-7, with 11 bases identical to TRBD2. Per the germline V gene, CDR1 is SGHTA and CDR2 is FQGNSA. The CDR3 sequence is 15 residues long. Trimming removed 5 bases from V and 3 bases from J; junction bases left unmatched: 6. In DNA form, the CDR3 reads TGTGCCAGCAGCATTCTAGCGGGGGGTATCTACGAGCAGTACTTC. Translation gives CASSILAGGIYEQYF.

This rearrangement joins TRBV27 to TRBJ1-2, with D unresolved. Germline assignment: CDR1 MNHEY and CDR2 SMNVEV (reference sequence). This CDR3 has 15 residues. V was cut by 3 bases and J by 2 bases, with 13 bases left in between. The CDR3 DNA reads as TGTGCCAGCAGTTTTGCGGCAGACCGAAACTATGGCTACACCTTC. As protein: CASSFAADRNYGYTF.

Points on this clone: Other DNA sequences of this sample code for an identical CDR3. The chain recombines TRBV27 with TRBJ2-7; no reliable D call. Germline V gene sequence: CDR1 MNHEY, CDR2 SMNVEV (reference sequence). The CDR3 covers 13 residues. V gave up 6 bases and J gave up 1 base, with 10 bases separating them. Written as DNA, the CDR3 is TGTGCCAGCAGGCGCCTTGCGTCCTACGAGCAGTACTTC. Protein sequence: CASRRLASYEQYF.

The gene calls are TRBV28 and TRBJ2-7; TRBD1 agrees at 9 bases. J lost 6 bases, V lost 3 bases, and 6 bases had no gene match. Per the germline V gene, CDR1 is MDHEN and CDR2 is SYDVKM. The CDR3 is 14 residues long. CDR3 nucleotide sequence: TGTGCCAGCAGTTTCCAGGACAGGGGACCCGAGCAGTACTTC. It is translated as CASSFQDRGPEQYF.

This chain links TRBV29-1 with TRBJ1-1; 7 bases fit TRBD1. Germline V lookup: CDR1 SQVTM, CDR2 ANQGSEA. The CDR3 is 10 residues long. V lost 4 bases to trimming and J lost 8 bases; unmatched junction nucleotides: 1. CDR3 in DNA: TGCAGCGTTGTGACAGGGGAAGCTTTCTTT. Its translation: CSVVTGEAFF.

Only a few counts were recorded for this clone. This chain uses TRBV18 with TRBJ1-3; TRBD1 aligns across 7 bases. V lost 3 bases, J lost 4 bases, and 3 bases stayed unmatched. The CDR3 loop spans 14 amino acids. Germline V CDR1 and CDR2: KGHSH, LQKENI. CDR3 in DNA: TGTGCCAGCTCACCCAAGGGGGCCGGAAACACCATATATTTT. This encodes CASSPKGAGNTIYF. The whole variable domain, filled in from reference TRBV18 and TRBJ1-3, reads NAGVMQNPRHLVRRRGQEARLRCSPMKGHSHVYWYRQLPEEGLKFMVYLQKENIIDESGMPKERFSAEFPKEGPSILRIQQVVRGDSAAYFCASSPKGAGNTIYFGEGSWLTVV.

This chain uses TRBV7-2 with TRBJ2-1, with TRBD2 matching over 7 bases. V lost 1 base to trimming and J lost 3 bases; unmatched junction nucleotides: 3. This CDR3 contains 15 residues. The germline V gene encodes CDR1 SGHTA and CDR2 FQGNSA. CDR3 residues: CASSLGGGFYNEQFF. CDR3 in DNA: TGTGCCAGCAGCTTAGGGGGAGGGTTCTACAATGAGCAGTTCTTC.

CDR3 sequence (DNA): TGTGCCACCAGTGCCCTGGGACTAGCGGGGACCTACGAGCAGTACTTC. Residues: CATSALGLAGTYEQYF. The chain joins TRBV24-1 to TRBJ2-7; 13 bases line up with TRBD2. Trimming took 5 bases from V and 2 from J; bases not matched to a gene: 5. Germline V lookup: CDR1 KGHDR, CDR2 SFDVKD. This CDR3 spans 16 amino acids.

The chain joins TRBV5-6 to TRBJ2-3, with D perhaps matching TRBD2 (6 bases). The CDR3 runs to 15 residues. Between the trimmed V and J ends, which lost 3 bases and 1 base, there was a span of 12 bases. Germline assignment: CDR1 SGHDT and CDR2 YYEEEE. In DNA, the CDR3 is TGTGCCAGCAGCTATGGGGGGTCGGGCACAGATACGCAGTATTTT. Its protein product is CASSYGGSGTDTQYF.

The chain is built from TRBV5-4 and TRBJ2-3, with 8 bases that match TRBD1. Germline V CDR1 and CDR2: SGHNT, YYREEE (reference sequence). CDR3 length: 15 residues. J lost 1 base, V lost 3 bases, and 4 bases had no gene match. CDR3 loop: CASSSGTGRTDTQYF. CDR3 nucleotide sequence: TGTGCCAGCAGCTCCGGGACAGGACGCACAGATACGCAGTATTTT.

This chain uses TRBV28 with TRBJ1-3; D uncertain. The CDR3 contains 15 residues. Germline V lookup: CDR1 MDHEN, CDR2 SYDVKM. Trimming took 2 bases from V and 0 from J, leaving 8 bases between them. The CDR3 spells CASSLEAFSGNTIYF. The CDR3 DNA reads TGTGCCAGCAGTTTAGAGGCCTTCTCTGGAAACACCATATATTTT.

This clone was picked up a small number of times. The chain recombines TRBV28 with TRBJ1-1; 8 bases line up with TRBD1. Germline V lookup: CDR1 MDHEN, CDR2 SYDVKM. The junction had 14 bases not matched to a gene; V was cut back by 7 bases and J by 10 bases. The CDR3 covers 14 residues. CDR3 protein: CASTGQGRGFGAFF. CDR3 nucleotide sequence: TGTGCCAGCACCGGACAGGGCCGGGGATTTGGAGCTTTCTTT.

J is TRBJ2-7 and V is TRBV29-1; a weak D match, TRBD1 (8 bases). Germline values: CDR1 SQVTM, CDR2 ANQGSEA. The CDR3 totals 15 residues. The germline V and J ends were trimmed by 5 bases and 4 bases, with 21 bases remaining between them. The CDR3 loop reads CSVTPQTGGGYEQYF. DNA of the CDR3: TGCAGCGTTACGCCTCAAACAGGGGGAGGGTACGAGCAGTACTTC.

This sequence joins TRBV29-1 and TRBJ2-4; D may be TRBD2 (5 bases). The CDR3 consists of 11 residues. CDR1 is SQVTM, CDR2 ANQGSEA, per germline. Trimming removed 3 bases from V and 8 bases from J, with 8 bases in between. As DNA, the CDR3 is TGCAGCGTTGATGTGGAGGACATTCAGTACTTC. Translating it yields CSVDVEDIQYF.

The chain is built from TRBV6-4 and TRBJ1-4; D is ambiguous. The V end was cut by 5 bases, the J end by 8 bases, with 12 bases between. The CDR3 length is 13 residues. Germline CDR1 MRHNA, CDR2 SNTAGT. DNA for the CDR3: TGTGCCAGCAGTAGTACGTCCGGGGAAAAACTGTTTTTT. Translated: CASSSTSGEKLFF.

The chain links TRBV30 to TRBJ1-1, with 7 nucleotides matching TRBD1. Germline V gives CDR1 GTSNPN, CDR2 SVGIG (reference sequence). This CDR3 comprises 16 residues. The V and J ends lost 4 bases and 2 bases, in that order; junction bases with no gene match: 13. The DNA of the CDR3 is TGTGCCTGGAAAAACCTTAACAGGGGACCAAACACTGAAGCTTTCTTT. It codes for CAWKNLNRGPNTEAFF.

V gene TRBV2 combines with J gene TRBJ2-4, with D uncertain. Germline CDR1 reads SNHLY; CDR2 reads FYNNEI. The V gene lost 3 bases and the J gene lost 10 bases, with 7 bases spanning the gap. CDR3 length: 11 amino acids. The CDR3 DNA is TGTGCCAGCAGTGACCGGTCAATTCAGTACTTC. This sequence encodes CASSDRSIQYF.

This clone was counted between two and nine times. V usage is TRBV24-1 and J usage is TRBJ2-3; no firm D call. Trimming stripped 0 bases from V and 5 bases from J, with 5 bases between. The CDR3 runs 13 residues. Per the germline V gene, CDR1 is KGHDR and CDR2 is SFDVKD. CDR3 in amino acids: CATSDLLKDTQYF. The DNA for the CDR3 is TGTGCCACCAGTGATTTGCTCAAAGATACGCAGTATTTT.

The V gene is TRBV27, the J gene TRBJ2-2, with D tentatively TRBD2 (5 bases). Germline V CDR1 and CDR2: MNHEY, SMNVEV (reference sequence). There are 14 residues in the CDR3. Trimming removed 5 bases from V and 7 bases from J, with 14 bases in between. CDR3 in DNA: TGTGCCAGCAGTACCCAGATACGGGGCGGGGAGCTGTTTTTT. Its translation: CASSTQIRGGELFF.

The V gene is TRBV7-3, the J gene TRBJ2-1, with 7 bases fitting TRBD2. The trim removed 0 bases at V and 4 bases at J, leaving 3 bases unmatched. CDR3 size: 15 residues. In germline, CDR1 is SGHTA, CDR2 FQGTGA. The CDR3 loop is CASSLTGGFYNEQFF. The CDR3 nucleotides are TGTGCCAGCAGCTTAACCGGGGGGTTTTACAATGAGCAGTTCTTC.

The chain recombines TRBV7-8 with TRBJ1-3; no clear D. This CDR3 region has 16 residues. V gave up 2 bases and J gave up 0 bases, with 11 bases separating them. Germline loops: CDR1 SGHVS, CDR2 FQNEAQ. The CDR3 here is CASSLNVRSSGNTIYF. The CDR3 nucleotides are TGTGCCAGCAGCTTAAATGTCAGGAGCTCTGGAAACACCATATATTTT. The full variable domain, in which reference TRBV7-8 and TRBJ1-3 provide the parts outside the CDR3, is GAGVSQSPRYKVAKRGQDVALRCDPISGHVSLFWYQQALGQGPEFLTYFQNEAQLDKSGLPSDRFFAERPEGSVSTLKIQRTQQEDSAVYLCASSLNVRSSGNTIYFGEGSWLTVV.

The chain links TRBV5-4 to TRBJ2-5; no reliable D call. CDR3 length: 14 amino acids. Germline values: CDR1 SGHNT, CDR2 YYREEE (reference sequence). V lost 4 bases and J 5 bases, leaving 15 bases between the germline ends. The CDR3 coding sequence is TGTGCCAGCAGCGCCGACTTGGGTGGGGAGACCCAGTACTTC. It translates to CASSADLGGETQYF.

J is TRBJ2-1 and V is TRBV6-2 or TRBV6-3, with a tentative D call TRBD2 (6 bases). Trimming took off 4 bases at V and 0 bases at J, with 16 bases between the two ends. Germline V CDR1 and CDR2: MNHEY, SVGEGT. The CDR3 has 17 residues. The DNA of the CDR3 is TGTGCCAGCAGTTCTCTCCGGGAGCCGAGCTCCTACAATGAGCAGTTCTTC. Encoded protein: CASSSLREPSSYNEQFF.